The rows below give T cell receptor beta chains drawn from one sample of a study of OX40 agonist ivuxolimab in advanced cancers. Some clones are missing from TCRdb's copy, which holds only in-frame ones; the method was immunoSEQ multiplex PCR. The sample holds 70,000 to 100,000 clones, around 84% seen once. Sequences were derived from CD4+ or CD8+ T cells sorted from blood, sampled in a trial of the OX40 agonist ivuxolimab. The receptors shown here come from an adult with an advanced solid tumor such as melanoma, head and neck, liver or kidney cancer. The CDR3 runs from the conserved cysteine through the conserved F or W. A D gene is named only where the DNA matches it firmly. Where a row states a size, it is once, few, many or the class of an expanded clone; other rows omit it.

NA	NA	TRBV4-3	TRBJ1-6	CASSQDRGFNSPLHF	TGCGCCAGCAGCCAAGATCGTGGCTTTAATTCACCCCTCCACTTT
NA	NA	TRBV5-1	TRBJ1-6	CASSRDVGGDSPLHF	TGCGCCAGCAGCAGGGACGTCGGTGGGGATTCACCCCTCCACTTT
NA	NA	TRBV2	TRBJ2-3	CASSENGDTQYF	TGTGCCAGCAGTGAAAATGGAGATACGCAGTATTTT
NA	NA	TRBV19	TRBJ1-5	CASSIWGVNQPQHF	TGTGCCAGTAGTATTTGGGGTGTAAATCAGCCCCAGCATTTT
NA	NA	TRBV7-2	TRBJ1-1	CASSRGQGTEAFF	TGTGCCAGCAGCCGGGGACAAGGCACTGAAGCTTTCTTT
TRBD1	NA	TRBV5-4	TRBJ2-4	CASSTRDRGLEYF	TGTGCCAGCAGCACAAGAGACAGGGGATTAGAGTACTTC
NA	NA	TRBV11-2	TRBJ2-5	CASSPPLETQYF	TGTGCCAGCAGCCCCCCCTTGGAGACCCAGTACTTC
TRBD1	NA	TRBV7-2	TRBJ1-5	CASSKEQGNTYQPQHF	TGTGCCAGCAGCAAAGAACAGGGGAATACTTATCAGCCCCAGCATTTT
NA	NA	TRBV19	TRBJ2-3	CASSMAFTDTQYF	TGTGCCAGTAGTATGGCTTTCACAGATACGCAGTATTTT
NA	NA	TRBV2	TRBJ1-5	CASSGDLDQPQHF	TGTGCCAGCAGTGGGGACCTAGATCAGCCCCAGCATTTT
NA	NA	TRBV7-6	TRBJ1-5	CASSWTDNQPQHF	TGTGCCAGCAGCTGGACAGACAATCAGCCCCAGCATTTT
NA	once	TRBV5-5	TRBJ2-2	CASSLQGIGDTGELFF	TGTGCCAGCAGCTTACAGGGTATTGGAGACACCGGGGAGCTGTTTTTT
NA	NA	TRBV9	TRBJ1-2	CASWGVYGYTF	TGTGCCAGCTGGGGGGTCTATGGCTACACCTTC
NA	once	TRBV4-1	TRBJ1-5	CASSQDRGFQPQHF	TGCGCCAGCAGCCAAGATAGGGGTTTTCAGCCCCAGCATTTT
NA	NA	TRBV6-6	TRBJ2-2	CASRTGNTGELFF	TGTGCCAGCAGGACAGGGAACACCGGGGAGCTGTTTTTT
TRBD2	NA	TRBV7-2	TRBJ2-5	CASSSLAMFQETQYF	TGTGCCAGCAGCTCACTAGCGATGTTCCAAGAGACCCAGTACTTC
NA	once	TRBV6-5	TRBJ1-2	CAVLRGGAGGYTF	TGTGCCGTCCTTCGGGGGGGGGCAGGTGGCTACACCTTC
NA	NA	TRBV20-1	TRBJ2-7	CSARDELKQYF	TGCAGTGCTAGAGATGAACTCAAGCAGTACTTC
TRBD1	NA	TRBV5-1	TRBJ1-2	CASRTWDSNYGYTF	TGCGCCAGCAGGACCTGGGACAGTAACTATGGCTACACCTTC
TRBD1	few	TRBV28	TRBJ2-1	CASRTHRQQGKNEQFF	TGTGCCAGCAGAACCCACCGCCAACAGGGGAAGAATGAGCAGTTCTTC
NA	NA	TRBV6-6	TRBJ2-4	CASTTTGVANIQYF	TGTGCCAGCACCACAACGGGGGTAGCAAACATTCAGTACTTC
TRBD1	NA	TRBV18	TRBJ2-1	CASSEGASNEQFF	TGTGCCAGCTCAGAGGGGGCAAGCAATGAGCAGTTCTTC
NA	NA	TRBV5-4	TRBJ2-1	CASSLDGRVHEQFF	TGTGCCAGCAGCTTGGATGGCAGGGTCCATGAGCAGTTCTTC
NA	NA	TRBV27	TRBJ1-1	CASRYGGGTEAFF	TGTGCCAGCAGATACGGCGGGGGCACTGAAGCTTTCTTT
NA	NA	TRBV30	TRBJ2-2	CAWSPGAGELFF	TGTGCCTGGAGCCCAGGGGCCGGGGAGCTGTTTTTT
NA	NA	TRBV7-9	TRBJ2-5	CASSQRTRQETQYF	TGTGCCAGCAGCCAAAGGACACGTCAAGAGACCCAGTACTTC
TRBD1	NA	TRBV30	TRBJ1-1	CAWTWTGDTEAFF	TGTGCCTGGACTTGGACAGGGGATACTGAAGCTTTCTTT
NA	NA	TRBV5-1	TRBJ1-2	CASSLDGGDYGYTF	TGCGCCAGCAGCTTGGATGGGGGCGACTATGGCTACACCTTC
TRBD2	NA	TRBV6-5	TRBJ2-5	CASSAGHRGEETQYF	TGTGCCAGCAGTGCGGGTCACCGGGGGGAAGAGACCCAGTACTTC
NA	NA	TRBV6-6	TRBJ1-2	CASSYLGSYGYTF	TGTGCCAGCAGTTACCTAGGAAGCTATGGCTACACCTTC
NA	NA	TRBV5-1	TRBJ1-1	CASSLSVLNTEAFF	TGCGCCAGCAGCTTGTCAGTCCTGAACACTGAAGCTTTCTTT
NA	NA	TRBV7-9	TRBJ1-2	CASSLVSRGLSGYTF	TGTGCCAGCAGCCTAGTGAGCAGGGGCCTCAGTGGCTACACCTTC
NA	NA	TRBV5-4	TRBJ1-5	CASSAGGASSNQPQHF	TGTGCCAGCAGCGCCGGTGGAGCCTCTAGCAATCAGCCCCAGCATTTT
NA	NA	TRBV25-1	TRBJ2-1	CASSESGLGQFF	TGTGCCAGCAGTGAATCTGGTCTAGGGCAGTTCTTC
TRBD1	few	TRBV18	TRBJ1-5	CASSTGGGQPQHF	TGTGCCAGCTCAACAGGGGGTGGTCAGCCCCAGCATTTT
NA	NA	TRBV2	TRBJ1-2	CASRRGYYGYTF	TGTGCCAGCCGCAGGGGTTACTATGGCTACACCTTC
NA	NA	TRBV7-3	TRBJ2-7	CASSLLGTLLDEQYF	TGTGCCAGCAGCTTACTCGGGACCCTATTAGATGAGCAGTACTTC
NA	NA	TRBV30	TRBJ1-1	CAWMAGVGTEAFF	TGTGCCTGGATGGCAGGGGTTGGGACTGAAGCTTTCTTT
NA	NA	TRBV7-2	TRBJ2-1	CASSLGATGSYNEQFF	TGTGCCAGCAGCTTAGGCGCGACTGGCTCCTACAATGAGCAGTTCTTC
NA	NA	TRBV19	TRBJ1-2	CATTELGGAYGYTF	TGTGCCACCACGGAGTTGGGAGGGGCCTATGGCTACACCTTC
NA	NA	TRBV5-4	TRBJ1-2	CASSLDGDYGYTF	TGTGCCAGCAGCTTGGACGGCGACTATGGCTACACCTTC
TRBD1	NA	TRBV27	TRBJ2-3	CASSFDRGGTDTQYF	TGTGCCAGCAGTTTTGACAGGGGCGGCACAGATACGCAGTATTTT
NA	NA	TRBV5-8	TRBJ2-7	CASSLSDSTYEQYF	TGTGCCAGCAGCTTGAGCGACAGCACTTACGAGCAGTACTTC
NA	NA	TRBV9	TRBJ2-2	CASSVTNTDTGELFF	TGTGCCAGCAGCGTAACTAACACCGACACCGGGGAGCTGTTTTTT
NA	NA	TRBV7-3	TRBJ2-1	CASSLTRGQLNEQFF	TGTGCCAGCAGCTTAACGCGGGGGCAACTAAATGAGCAGTTCTTC
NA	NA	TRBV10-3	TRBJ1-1	CAISEGRGYTEAFF	TGTGCCATCAGTGAGGGCAGGGGCTACACTGAAGCTTTCTTT
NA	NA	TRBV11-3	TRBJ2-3	CASSFGGATDTQYF	TGTGCCAGCAGCTTTGGCGGAGCCACAGATACGCAGTATTTT
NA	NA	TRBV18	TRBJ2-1	CASSTYSNEQFF	TGTGCCAGCTCAACCTACTCAAATGAGCAGTTCTTC
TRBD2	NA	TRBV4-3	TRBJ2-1	CASSQKLAGYNEQFF	TGCGCCAGCAGCCAAAAGCTAGCGGGGTACAATGAGCAGTTCTTC
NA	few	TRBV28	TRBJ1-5	CASSLNNQPQHF	TGTGCCAGCAGTTTAAACAATCAGCCCCAGCATTTT
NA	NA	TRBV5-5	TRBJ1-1	CASSLAALNTEAFF	TGTGCCAGCAGCTTGGCGGCTTTGAACACTGAAGCTTTCTTT
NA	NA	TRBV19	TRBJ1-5	CASTRGSGSNQPQHF	TGTGCCAGTACTAGAGGGTCAGGGAGCAATCAGCCCCAGCATTTT
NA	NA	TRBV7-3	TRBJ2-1	CASSLGQGGYNEQFF	TGTGCCAGCAGCTTAGGGCAGGGAGGCTACAATGAGCAGTTCTTC
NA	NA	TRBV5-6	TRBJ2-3	CASSPGRGKTDTQYF	TGTGCCAGCAGCCCAGGCCGGGGGAAAACAGATACGCAGTATTTT
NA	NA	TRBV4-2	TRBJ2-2	CASSPDTGELFF	TGTGCCAGCAGCCCTGACACCGGGGAGCTGTTTTTT
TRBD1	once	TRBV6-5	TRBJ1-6	CASRSGQGLNSPLHF	TGTGCCAGCAGGAGTGGACAGGGTCTAAATTCACCCCTCCACTTT
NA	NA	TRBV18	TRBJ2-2	CASSPRAPKSSTGELFF	TGTGCCAGCTCACCTCGGGCCCCCAAGAGTTCAACCGGGGAGCTGTTTTTT
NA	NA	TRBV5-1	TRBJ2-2	CASSFPMGHGELFF	TGCGCCAGCAGCTTCCCGATGGGCCACGGGGAGCTGTTTTTT
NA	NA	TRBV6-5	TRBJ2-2	CASSQPSTGELFF	TGTGCCAGCAGTCAGCCTAGCACCGGGGAGCTGTTTTTT
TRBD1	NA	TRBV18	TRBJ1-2	CASSPRQGADYGYTF	TGTGCCAGCTCACCGCGACAGGGGGCCGACTATGGCTACACCTTC